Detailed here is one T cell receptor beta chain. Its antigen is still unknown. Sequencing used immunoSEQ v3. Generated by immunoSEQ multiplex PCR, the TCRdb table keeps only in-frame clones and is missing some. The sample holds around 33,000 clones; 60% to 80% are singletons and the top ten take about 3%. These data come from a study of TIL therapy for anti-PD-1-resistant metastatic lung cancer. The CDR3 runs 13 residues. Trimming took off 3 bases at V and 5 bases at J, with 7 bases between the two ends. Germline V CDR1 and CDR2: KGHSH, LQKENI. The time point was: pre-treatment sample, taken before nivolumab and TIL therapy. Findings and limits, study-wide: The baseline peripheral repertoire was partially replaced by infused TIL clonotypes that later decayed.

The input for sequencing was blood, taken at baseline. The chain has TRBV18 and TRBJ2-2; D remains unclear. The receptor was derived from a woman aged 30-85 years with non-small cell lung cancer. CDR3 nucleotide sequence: TGTGCCAGCTCACCCCCCGGAACCGGGGAGCTGTTTTTT. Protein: CASSPPGTGELFF. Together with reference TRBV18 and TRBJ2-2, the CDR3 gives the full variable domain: NAGVMQNPRHLVRRRGQEARLRCSPMKGHSHVYWYRQLPEEGLKFMVYLQKENIIDESGMPKERFSAEFPKEGPSILRIQQVVRGDSAAYFCASSPPGTGELFFGEGSRLTVL.